This T cell receptor (beta chain) was sequenced in a study of glioma-infiltrating T cells. TCR alpha and beta CDR3 regions were amplified from RNA using iRepertoire nested multiplex PCR. MiXCR, applied by TCRdb to the multiplex PCR reads, yields one record per CDR3 protein. This table has around 120,000 distinct CDR3 sequences, about 25% appearing once. This CDR3 contains 12 residues. V was clipped by 5 bases and J by 3 bases, with 7 bases between them. CDR1 and CDR2 from the germline V gene are MNHNS and SASEGT. This clonotype was picked up many times. The clonotype comes from a human donor with low-grade glioma or glioblastoma, undergoing nonglioma brain surgery, or in good health (not recorded which). Specimen: glioma tissue, nonneoplastic brain tissue, or PBMCs (not recorded which). The chain joins TRBV6-1 to TRBJ1-2; D unclear. The CDR3 spells CASSNRDYGYTF. In nucleotides, the CDR3 is TGTGCCAGCAGTAACCGGGACTATGGCTACACCTTC.